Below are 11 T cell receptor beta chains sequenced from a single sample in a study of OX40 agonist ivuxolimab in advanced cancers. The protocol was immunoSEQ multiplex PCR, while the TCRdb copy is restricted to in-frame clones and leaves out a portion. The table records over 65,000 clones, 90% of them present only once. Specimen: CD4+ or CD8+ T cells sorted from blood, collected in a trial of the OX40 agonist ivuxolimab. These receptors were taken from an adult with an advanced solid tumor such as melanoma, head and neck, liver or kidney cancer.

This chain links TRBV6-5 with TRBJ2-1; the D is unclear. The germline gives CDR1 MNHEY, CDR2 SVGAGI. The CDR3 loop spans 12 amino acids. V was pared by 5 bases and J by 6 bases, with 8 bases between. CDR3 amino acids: CASSPAFNEQFF. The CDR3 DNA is TGTGCCAGCAGTCCGGCCTTCAATGAGCAGTTCTTC.

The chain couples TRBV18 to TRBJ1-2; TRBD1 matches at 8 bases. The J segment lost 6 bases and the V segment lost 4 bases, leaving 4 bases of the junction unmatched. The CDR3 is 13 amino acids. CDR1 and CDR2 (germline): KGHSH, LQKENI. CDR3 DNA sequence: TGTGCCAGCTCACAGGGACAGGTTGATGGCTACACCTTC. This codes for CASSQGQVDGYTF.

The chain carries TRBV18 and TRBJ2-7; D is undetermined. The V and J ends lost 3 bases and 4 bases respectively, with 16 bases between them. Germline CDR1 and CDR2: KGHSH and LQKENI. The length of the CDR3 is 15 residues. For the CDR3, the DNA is TGTGCCAGCTCACCCCCAGATACGACCCGATACGAGCAGTACTTC. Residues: CASSPPDTTRYEQYF.

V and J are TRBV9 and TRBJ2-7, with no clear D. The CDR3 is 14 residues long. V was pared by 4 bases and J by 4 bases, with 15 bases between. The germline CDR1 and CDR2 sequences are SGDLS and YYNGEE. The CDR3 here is CASSRTGQTYEQYF. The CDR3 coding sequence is TGTGCCAGCAGCCGAACCGGGCAGACATACGAGCAGTACTTC.

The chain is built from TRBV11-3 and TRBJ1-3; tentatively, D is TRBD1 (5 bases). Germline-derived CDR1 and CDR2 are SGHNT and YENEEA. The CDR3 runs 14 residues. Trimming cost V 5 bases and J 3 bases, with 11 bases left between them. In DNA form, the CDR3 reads TGTGCCAGCAGCATCCCGGGACTTGGAAACACCATATATTTT. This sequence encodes CASSIPGLGNTIYF.

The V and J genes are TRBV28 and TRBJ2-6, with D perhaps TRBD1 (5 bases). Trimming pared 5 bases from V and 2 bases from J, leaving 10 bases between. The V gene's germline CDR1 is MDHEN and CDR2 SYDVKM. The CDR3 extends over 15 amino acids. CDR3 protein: CASSPQGPGANVLTF. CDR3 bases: TGTGCCAGCAGTCCCCAGGGCCCTGGGGCCAACGTCCTGACTTTC.

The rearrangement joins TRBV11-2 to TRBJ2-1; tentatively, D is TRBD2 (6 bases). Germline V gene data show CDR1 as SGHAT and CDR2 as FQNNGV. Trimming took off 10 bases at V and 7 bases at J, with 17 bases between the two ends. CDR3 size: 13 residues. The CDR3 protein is CATIRGYANEQFF. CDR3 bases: TGTGCCACCATTCGGGGGTACGCAAATGAGCAGTTCTTC.

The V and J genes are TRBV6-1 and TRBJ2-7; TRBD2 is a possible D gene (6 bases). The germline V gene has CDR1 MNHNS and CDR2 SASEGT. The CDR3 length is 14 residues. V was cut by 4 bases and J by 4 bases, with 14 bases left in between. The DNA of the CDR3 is TGTGCCAGCAGTGGCGGAGGGGCCGGATACGAGCAGTACTTC. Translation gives CASSGGGAGYEQYF.

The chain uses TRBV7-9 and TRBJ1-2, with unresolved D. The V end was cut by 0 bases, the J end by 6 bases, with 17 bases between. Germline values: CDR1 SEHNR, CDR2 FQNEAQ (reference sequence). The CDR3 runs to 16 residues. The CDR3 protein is CASSLAPMDGFNGYTF. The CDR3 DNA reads TGTGCCAGCAGCTTAGCCCCTATGGACGGTTTCAATGGCTACACCTTC. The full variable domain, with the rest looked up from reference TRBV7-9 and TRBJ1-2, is DTGVSQNPRHKITKRGQNVTFRCDPISEHNRLYWYRQTLGQGPEFLTYFQNEAQLEKSRLLSDRFSAERPKGSFSTLEIQRTEQGDSAMYLCASSLAPMDGFNGYTFGSGTRLTVV.

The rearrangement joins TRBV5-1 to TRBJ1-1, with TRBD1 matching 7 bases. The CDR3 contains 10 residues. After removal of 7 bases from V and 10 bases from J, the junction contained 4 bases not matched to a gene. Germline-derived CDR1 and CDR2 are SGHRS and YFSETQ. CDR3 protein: CASLRGGAFF. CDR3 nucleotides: TGCGCCAGCCTCAGGGGGGGAGCTTTCTTT. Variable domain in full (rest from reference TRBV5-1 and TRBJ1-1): KAGVTQTPRYLIKTRGQQVTLSCSPISGHRSVSWYQQTPGQGLQFLFEYFSETQRNKGNFPGRFSGRQFSNSRSEMNVSTLELGDSALYLCASLRGGAFFGQGTRLTVV.

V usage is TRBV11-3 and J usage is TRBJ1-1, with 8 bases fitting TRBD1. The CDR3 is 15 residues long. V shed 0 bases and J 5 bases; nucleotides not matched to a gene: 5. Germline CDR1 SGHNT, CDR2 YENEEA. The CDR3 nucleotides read TGTGCCAGCAGCTTAGACAGGGGGCTGTGGACTGAAGCTTTCTTT. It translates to CASSLDRGLWTEAFF.